The present T cell receptor beta chain was sequenced within a study of T cell changes during pregnancy in multiple sclerosis. Only in-frame clones appear in the TCRdb table, and some are missing; sequencing was by immunoSEQ multiplex PCR. The data show 65,000 to 85,000 clones, 92% seen once. Specimen: peripheral blood, collected after pregnancy. This receptor was obtained from a female donor with multiple sclerosis, enrolled in a pregnancy study.

CDR3 nucleotides: TGCGCCAGCAGCCAGATGACCCGGGAGTATGGCTACACCTTC. Encoded protein: CASSQMTREYGYTF. This chain connects TRBV4-1 to TRBJ1-2; no clear D gene. CDR1 and CDR2 from the germline V gene are MGHRA and YSYEKL. The CDR3 is made up of 14 amino acids. The V and J ends lost 3 bases and 5 bases respectively, with 13 bases between them.